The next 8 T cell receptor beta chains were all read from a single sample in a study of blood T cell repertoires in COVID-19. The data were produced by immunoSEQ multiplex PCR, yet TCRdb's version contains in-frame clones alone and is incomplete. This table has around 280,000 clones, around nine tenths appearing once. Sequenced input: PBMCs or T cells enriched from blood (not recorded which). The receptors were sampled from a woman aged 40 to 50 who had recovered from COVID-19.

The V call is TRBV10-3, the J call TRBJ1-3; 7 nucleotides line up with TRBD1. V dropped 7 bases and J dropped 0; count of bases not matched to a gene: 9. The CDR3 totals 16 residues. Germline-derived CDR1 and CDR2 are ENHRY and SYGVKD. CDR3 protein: CAINHDRANSGNTIYF. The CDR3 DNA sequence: TGTGCCATCAACCACGACAGGGCGAACTCTGGAAACACCATATATTTT.

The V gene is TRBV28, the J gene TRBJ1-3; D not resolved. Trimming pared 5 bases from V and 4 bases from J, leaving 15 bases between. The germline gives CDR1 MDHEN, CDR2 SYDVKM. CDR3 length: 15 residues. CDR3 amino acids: CASSKSRDVGNTIYF. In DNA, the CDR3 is TGTGCCAGCAGTAAGTCGAGGGATGTCGGAAACACCATATATTTT.

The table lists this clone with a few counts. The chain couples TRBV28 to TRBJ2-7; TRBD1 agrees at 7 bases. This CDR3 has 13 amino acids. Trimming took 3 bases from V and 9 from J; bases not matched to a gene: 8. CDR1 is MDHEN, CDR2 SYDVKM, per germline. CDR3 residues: CASSLADRETQYF. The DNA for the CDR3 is TGTGCCAGCAGTTTGGCCGACAGGGAGACGCAGTACTTC.

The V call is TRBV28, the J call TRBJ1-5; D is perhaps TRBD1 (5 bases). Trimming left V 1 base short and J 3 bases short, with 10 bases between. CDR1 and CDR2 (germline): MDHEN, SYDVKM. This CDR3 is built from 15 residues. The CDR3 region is CASSLFRGNNQPQHF. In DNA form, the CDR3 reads TGTGCCAGCAGTTTATTTCGGGGGAACAATCAGCCCCAGCATTTT.

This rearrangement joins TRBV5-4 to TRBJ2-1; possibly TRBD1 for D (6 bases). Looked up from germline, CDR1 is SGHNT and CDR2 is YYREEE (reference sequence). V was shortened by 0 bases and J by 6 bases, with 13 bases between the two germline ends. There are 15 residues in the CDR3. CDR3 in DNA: TGTGCCAGCAGCTTGGAACAGGGTAGGGGCAATGAGCAGTTCTTC. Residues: CASSLEQGRGNEQFF.

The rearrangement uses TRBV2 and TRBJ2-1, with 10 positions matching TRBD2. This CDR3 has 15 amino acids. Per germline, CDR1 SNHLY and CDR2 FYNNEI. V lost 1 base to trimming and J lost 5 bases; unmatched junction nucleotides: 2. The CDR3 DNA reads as TGTGCCAGCAGTGAAGATCTAGCGGGGGACAATGAGCAGTTCTTC. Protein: CASSEDLAGDNEQFF.

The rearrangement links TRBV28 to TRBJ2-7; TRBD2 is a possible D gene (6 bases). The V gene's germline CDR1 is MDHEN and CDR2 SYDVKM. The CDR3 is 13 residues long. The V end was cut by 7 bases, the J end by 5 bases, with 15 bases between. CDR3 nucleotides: TGTGCCAGCACTTTGGCGGGAACCAACGAGCAGTACTTC. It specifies CASTLAGTNEQYF.

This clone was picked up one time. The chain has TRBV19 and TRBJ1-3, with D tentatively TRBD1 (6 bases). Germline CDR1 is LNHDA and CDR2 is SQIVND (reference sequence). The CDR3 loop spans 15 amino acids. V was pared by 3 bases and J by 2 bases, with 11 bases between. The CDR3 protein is CASSIRGGTGNTIYF. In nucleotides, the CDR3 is TGTGCCAGTAGTATCAGGGGTGGAACTGGAAACACCATATATTTT.